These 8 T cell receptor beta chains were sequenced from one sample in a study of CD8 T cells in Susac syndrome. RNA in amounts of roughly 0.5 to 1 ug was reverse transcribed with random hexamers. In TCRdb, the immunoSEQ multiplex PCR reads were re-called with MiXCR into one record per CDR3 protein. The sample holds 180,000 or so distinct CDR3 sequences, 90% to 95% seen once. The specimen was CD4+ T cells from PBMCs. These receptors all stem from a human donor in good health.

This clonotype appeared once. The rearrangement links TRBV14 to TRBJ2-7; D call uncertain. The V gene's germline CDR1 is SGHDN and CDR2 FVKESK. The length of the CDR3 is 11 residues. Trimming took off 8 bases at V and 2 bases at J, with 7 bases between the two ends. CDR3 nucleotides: TGTGCCAGCCGAGGTGCCTACGAGCAGTACTTC. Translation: CASRGAYEQYF.

CDR3 nucleotides: TGTGCCAGCAGCTTGCAGGGATACAATGAGCAGTTCTTC. It encodes CASSLQGYNEQFF. The chain combines TRBV5-4 with TRBJ2-1; tentatively, D is TRBD1 (5 bases). The germline V and J ends were trimmed by 1 base and 4 bases, with 6 bases remaining between them. This CDR3 region has 13 residues. Looked up from germline, CDR1 is SGHNT and CDR2 is YYREEE (reference sequence).

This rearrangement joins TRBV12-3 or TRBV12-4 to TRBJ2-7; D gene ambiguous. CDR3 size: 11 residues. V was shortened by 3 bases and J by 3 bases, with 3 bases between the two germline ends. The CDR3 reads CASSFYYEQYF. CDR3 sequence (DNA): TGTGCCAGCAGTTTTTACTACGAGCAGTACTTC.

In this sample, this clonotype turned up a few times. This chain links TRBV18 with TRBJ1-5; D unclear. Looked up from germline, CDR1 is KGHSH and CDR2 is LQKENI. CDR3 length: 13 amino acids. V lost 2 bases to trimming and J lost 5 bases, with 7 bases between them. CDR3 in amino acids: CASSPSRDQPQHF. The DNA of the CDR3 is TGTGCCAGCTCACCATCCCGGGATCAGCCCCAGCATTTT.

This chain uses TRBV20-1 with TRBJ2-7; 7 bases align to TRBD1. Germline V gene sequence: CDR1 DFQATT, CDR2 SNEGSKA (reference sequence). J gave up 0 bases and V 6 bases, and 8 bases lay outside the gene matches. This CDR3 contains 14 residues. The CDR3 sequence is CSATGTESSYEQYF. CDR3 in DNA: TGCAGTGCGACCGGGACAGAAAGCTCCTACGAGCAGTACTTC.

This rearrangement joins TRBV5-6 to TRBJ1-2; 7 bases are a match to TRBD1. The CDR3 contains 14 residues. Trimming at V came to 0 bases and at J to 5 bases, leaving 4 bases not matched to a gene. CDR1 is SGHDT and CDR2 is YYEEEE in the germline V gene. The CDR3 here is CASSLETGRYGYTF. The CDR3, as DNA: TGTGCCAGCAGCTTGGAGACAGGGAGATATGGCTACACCTTC.

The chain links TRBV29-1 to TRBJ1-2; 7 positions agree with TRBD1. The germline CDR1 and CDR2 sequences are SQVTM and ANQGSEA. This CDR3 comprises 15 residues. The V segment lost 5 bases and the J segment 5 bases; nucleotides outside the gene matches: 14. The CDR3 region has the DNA TGCAGCGTTCTAGCCCCAAGCGGGACAGCTTATGGCTACACCTTC. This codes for CSVLAPSGTAYGYTF. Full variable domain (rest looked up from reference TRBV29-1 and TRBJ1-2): SAVISQKPSRDICQRGTSLTIQCQVDSQVTMMFWYRQQPGQSLTLIATANQGSEATYESGFVIDKFPISRPNLTFSTLTVSNMSPEDSSIYLCSVLAPSGTAYGYTFGSGTRLTVV.

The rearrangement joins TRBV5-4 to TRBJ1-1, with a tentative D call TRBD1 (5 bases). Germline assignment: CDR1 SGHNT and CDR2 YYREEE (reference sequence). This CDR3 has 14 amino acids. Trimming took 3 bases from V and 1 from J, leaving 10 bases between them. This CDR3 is CASSSKTGNTEAFF. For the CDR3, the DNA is TGTGCCAGCAGCTCCAAAACAGGGAACACTGAAGCTTTCTTT.